Below are 5 T cell receptor beta chains sequenced from a single sample in a study of blood T cell repertoires in COVID-19. Assay used: immunoSEQ multiplex PCR; TCRdb lists only in-frame clones, some missing. The table lists roughly 360,000 clones, around 87% of them singletons. Source material: PBMCs or T cells enriched from blood (not recorded which). Source of these receptors: a man younger than 45 who had recovered from COVID-19.

This chain joins TRBV4-1 and TRBJ2-5; 7 bases are a match to TRBD1. The CDR3 is 14 amino acids. The J segment lost 3 bases and the V segment lost 4 bases, leaving 5 bases of the junction unmatched. Germline loops: CDR1 MGHRA, CDR2 YSYEKL. CDR3 residues: CASSPAGTEETQYF. The CDR3 coding sequence is TGCGCCAGCAGCCCAGCAGGGACAGAAGAGACCCAGTACTTC.

Remarks on this clone: Different DNA sequences within this sample yield the same CDR3. This chain uses TRBV12-3 or TRBV12-4 with TRBJ1-3; unclear D gene. V was shortened by 3 bases and J by 7 bases, with 4 bases between the two germline ends. The length of the CDR3 is 11 residues. For the CDR3, the DNA is TGTGCCAGCAGTTTCTCGAACACCATATATTTT. Translated: CASSFSNTIYF.

The chain links TRBV7-2 to TRBJ1-1, with D perhaps TRBD1 (6 bases). V shed 4 bases and J shed 5 bases, with 14 bases lying between them. Germline V gene sequence: CDR1 SGHTA, CDR2 FQGNSA. The CDR3 contains 14 residues. CDR3 coding DNA: TGTGCCAGCAGCTCCATACAGGGTGGAACTGAAGCTTTCTTT. This gives the protein CASSSIQGGTEAFF.

V and J are TRBV3-1 (or the pseudogene TRBV3-2) and TRBJ2-5; 8 nucleotides match TRBD2. The CDR3 sequence is 15 residues long. V was pared by 6 bases and J by 1 base, with 7 bases of the junction left unmatched. The V gene's germline CDR1 is LGHDT and CDR2 YNNKEL (reference sequence). The CDR3 nucleotides read TGTGCCAGCAGTCCCAGCGGGGGTAGCCAAGAGACCCAGTACTTC. This gives the protein CASSPSGGSQETQYF.

The rearrangement links TRBV6-1 to TRBJ2-7; a possible D gene is TRBD2 (6 bases). CDR3 length: 17 amino acids. Germline CDR1 is MNHNS and CDR2 is SASEGT. The germline V and J ends were trimmed by 0 bases and 6 bases, with 21 bases remaining between them. CDR3 loop: CASSEARGRRAFSEQYF. The CDR3 coding sequence is TGTGCCAGCAGTGAAGCTAGGGGAAGGAGGGCGTTTAGCGAGCAGTACTTC.